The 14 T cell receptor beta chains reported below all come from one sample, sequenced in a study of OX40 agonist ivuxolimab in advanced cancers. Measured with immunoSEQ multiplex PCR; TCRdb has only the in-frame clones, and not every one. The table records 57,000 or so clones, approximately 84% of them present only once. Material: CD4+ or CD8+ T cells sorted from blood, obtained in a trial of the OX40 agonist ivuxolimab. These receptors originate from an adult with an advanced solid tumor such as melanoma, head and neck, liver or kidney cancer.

CDR3 coding DNA: TGTGCCAGCAGTTATTCGACAGGCCCCAACACTGAAGCTTTCTTT. It encodes CASSYSTGPNTEAFF. V is TRBV6-6 and J is TRBJ1-1, with D tentatively TRBD1 (6 bases). The CDR3 spans 15 residues. Germline CDR1 reads MNHNY; CDR2 reads SVGAGI (reference sequence). V lost 3 bases to trimming and J lost 2 bases, with 13 bases between them.

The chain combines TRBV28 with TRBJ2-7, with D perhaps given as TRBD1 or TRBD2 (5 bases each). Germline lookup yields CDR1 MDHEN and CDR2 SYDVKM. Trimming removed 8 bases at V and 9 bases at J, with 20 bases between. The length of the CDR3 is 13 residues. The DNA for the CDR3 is TGTGCCAGCGGGTATCCTAGGGACGATGGGCAGTACTTC. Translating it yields CASGYPRDDGQYF.

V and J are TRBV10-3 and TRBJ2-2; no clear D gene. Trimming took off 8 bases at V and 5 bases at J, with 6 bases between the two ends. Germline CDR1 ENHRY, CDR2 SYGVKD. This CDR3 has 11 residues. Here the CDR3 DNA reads TGTGCCATCGGGTTAACCGGGGAGCTGTTTTTT. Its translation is CAIGLTGELFF.

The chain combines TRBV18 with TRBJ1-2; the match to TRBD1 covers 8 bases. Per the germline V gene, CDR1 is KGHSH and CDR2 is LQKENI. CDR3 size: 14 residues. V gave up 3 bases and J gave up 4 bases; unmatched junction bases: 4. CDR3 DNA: TGTGCCAGCTCACCCGGACAGGGATTCTATGGCTACACCTTC. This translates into CASSPGQGFYGYTF.

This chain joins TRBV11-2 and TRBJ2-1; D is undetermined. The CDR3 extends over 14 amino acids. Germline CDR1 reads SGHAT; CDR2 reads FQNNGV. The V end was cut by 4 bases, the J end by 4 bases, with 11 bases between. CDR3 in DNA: TGTGCCAGCAGCTCATTAAGACGGTACAATGAGCAGTTCTTC. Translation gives CASSSLRRYNEQFF.

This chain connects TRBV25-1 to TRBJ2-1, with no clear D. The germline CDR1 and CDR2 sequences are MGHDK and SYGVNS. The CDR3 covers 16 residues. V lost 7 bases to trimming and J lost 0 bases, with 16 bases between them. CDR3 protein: CASTGETSHSYNEQFF. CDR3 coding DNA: TGTGCCAGCACCGGTGAGACCTCCCACTCCTACAATGAGCAGTTCTTC. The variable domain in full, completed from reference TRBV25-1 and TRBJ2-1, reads EADIYQTPRYLVIGTGKKITLECSQTMGHDKMYWYQQDPGMELHLIHYSYGVNSTEKGDLSSESTVSRIRTEHFPLTLESARPSHTSQYLCASTGETSHSYNEQFFGPGTRLTVL.

The CDR3 spells CATSRDLNSPLHF. CDR3 bases: TGTGCCACCAGCAGAGATCTCAATTCACCCCTCCACTTT. This chain connects TRBV15 to TRBJ1-6; D is uncertain. V gave up 0 bases and J gave up 7 bases, with 4 bases separating them. Germline V gene data show CDR1 as LNHNV and CDR2 as YYDKDF (reference sequence). The CDR3 length is 13 residues.

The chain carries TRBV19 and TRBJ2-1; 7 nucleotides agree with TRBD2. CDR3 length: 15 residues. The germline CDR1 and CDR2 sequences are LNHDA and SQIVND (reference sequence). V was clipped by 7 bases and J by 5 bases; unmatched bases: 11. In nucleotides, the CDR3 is TGTGCCAGTACTGGAGCGGGAATTATGAACAATGAGCAGTTCTTC. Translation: CASTGAGIMNNEQFF.

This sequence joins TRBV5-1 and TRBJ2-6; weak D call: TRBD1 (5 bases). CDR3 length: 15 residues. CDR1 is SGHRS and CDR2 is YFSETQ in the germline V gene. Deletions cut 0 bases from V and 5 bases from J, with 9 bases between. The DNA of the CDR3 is TGCGCCAGCAGCTTGGTGCAGGGAAGGGCCAACGTCCTGACTTTC. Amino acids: CASSLVQGRANVLTF.

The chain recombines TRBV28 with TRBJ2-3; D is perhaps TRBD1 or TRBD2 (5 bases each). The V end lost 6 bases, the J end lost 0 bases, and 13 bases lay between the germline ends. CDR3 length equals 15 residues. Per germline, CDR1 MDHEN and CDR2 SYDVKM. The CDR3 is CASRADGASTDTQYF. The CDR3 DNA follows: TGTGCCAGCAGAGCTGACGGGGCTAGCACAGATACGCAGTATTTT.

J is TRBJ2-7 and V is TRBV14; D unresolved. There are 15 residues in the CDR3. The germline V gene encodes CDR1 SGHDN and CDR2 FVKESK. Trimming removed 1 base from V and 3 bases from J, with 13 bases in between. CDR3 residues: CASSQAVPGFYEQYF. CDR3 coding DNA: TGTGCCAGCAGCCAAGCAGTTCCAGGTTTCTACGAGCAGTACTTC.

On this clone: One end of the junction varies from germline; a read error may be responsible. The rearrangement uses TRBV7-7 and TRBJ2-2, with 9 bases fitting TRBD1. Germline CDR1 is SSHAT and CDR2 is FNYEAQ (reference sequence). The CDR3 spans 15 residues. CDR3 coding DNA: TGTGCTAGCAGCACCGGGACAGGGTCCGTAAGGGAGCTGTTTTTT. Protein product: CASSTGTGSVRELFF.

The CDR3 region is CATSGRFNEQFF. DNA for the CDR3: TGTGCCACGAGCGGGAGGTTCAATGAGCAGTTCTTC. The V call is TRBV6-5, the J call TRBJ2-1, with TRBD2 matching over 9 bases. This CDR3 is 12 amino acids long. Germline CDR1 and CDR2: MNHEY and SVGAGI. J lost 6 bases, V lost 10 bases, and 4 bases had no gene match.

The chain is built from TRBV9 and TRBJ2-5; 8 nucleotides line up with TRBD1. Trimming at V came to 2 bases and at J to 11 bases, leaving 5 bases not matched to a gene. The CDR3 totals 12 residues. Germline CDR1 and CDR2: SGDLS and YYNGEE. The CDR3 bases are TGTGCCAGCAGCGTCGGACAGGGTGAGCAGTACTTC. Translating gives CASSVGQGEQYF.